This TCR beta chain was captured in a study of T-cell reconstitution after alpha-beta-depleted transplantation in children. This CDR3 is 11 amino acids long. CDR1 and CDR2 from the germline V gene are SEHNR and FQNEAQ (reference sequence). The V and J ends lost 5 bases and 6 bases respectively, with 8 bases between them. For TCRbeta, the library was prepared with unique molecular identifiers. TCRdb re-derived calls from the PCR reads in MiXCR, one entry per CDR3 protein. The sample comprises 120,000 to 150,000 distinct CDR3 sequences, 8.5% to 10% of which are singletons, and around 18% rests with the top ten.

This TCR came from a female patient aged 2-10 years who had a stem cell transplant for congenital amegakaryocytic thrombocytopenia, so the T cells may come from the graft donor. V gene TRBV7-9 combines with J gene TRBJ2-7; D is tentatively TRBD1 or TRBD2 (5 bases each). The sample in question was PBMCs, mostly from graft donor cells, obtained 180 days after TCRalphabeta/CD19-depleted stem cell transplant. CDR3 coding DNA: TGTGCCAGCAGCCCCGGGGCCGAGCAGTACTTC. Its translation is CASSPGAEQYF.